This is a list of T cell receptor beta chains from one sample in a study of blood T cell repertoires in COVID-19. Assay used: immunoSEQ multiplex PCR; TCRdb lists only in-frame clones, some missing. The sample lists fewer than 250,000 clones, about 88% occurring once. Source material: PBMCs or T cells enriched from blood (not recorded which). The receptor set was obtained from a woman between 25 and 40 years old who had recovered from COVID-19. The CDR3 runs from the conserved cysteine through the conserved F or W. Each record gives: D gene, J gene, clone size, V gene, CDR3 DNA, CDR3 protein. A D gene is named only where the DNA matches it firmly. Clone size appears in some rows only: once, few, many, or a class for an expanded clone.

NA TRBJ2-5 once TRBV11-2 TGTGCCAGCAGCTTAATCAGGGGCGCGGAGACCCAGTACTTC CASSLIRGAETQYF
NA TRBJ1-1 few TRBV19 TGTGCCAGTAGCACTTCGATGAGTTTCGGGTATGACACTGAAGCTTTCTTT CASSTSMSFGYDTEAFF
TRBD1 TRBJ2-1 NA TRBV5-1 TGCGCCAGCAGCCCCGGGACAGAAACAAGCTCCTACAATGAGCAGTTCTTC CASSPGTETSSYNEQFF
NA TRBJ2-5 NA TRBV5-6 TGTGCCAGCAGCTACGGGAATGGGCAGACCCAGTACTTC CASSYGNGQTQYF
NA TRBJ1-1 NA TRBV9 TGTGCCAGCAGCGTCTCGACAGAAGTCGCAGCTTTCTTT CASSVSTEVAAFF
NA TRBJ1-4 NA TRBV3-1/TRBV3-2 TGTGCCAGCAGCCAGCGGGGGACTGAAAAACTGTTTTTT CASSQRGTEKLFF
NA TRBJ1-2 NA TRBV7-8 TGTGCCAGCAGCTTCCCCGGGGGTGTGAACTATGGCTACACCTTC CASSFPGGVNYGYTF
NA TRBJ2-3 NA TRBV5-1 TGCGCCAGCAGCGCCGCCACTAGGGCAGATACGCAGTATTTT CASSAATRADTQYF
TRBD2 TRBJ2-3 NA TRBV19 TGTGCCAGTAGTTCGGGAGCGGGGATCACAGATACGCAGTATTTT CASSSGAGITDTQYF
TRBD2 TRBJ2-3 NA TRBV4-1 TGCGCCAGCAGCCATTCTCCCCGGGAGGGCTTTAAGAATACGCAGTATTTT CASSHSPREGFKNTQYF
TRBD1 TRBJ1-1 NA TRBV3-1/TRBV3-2 TGTGCCAGCACCCCCCCGGGACAGTCGGACACTGAAGCTTTCTTT CASTPPGQSDTEAFF
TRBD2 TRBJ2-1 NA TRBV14 TGTGCCAGCAGCCAAACGGGACTAGCGGGATCTGAGCAGTTCTTC CASSQTGLAGSEQFF
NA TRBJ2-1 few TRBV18 TGTGCCAGCTCAATCGACAGCAATGAGCAGTTCTTC CASSIDSNEQFF
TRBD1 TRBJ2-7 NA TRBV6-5 TGTGCCAGCAGTCCTACAGGGGGCTCCTACGAGCAGTACTTC CASSPTGGSYEQYF
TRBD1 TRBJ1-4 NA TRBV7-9 TGTGCCAGCCAGGGGGTTAATGAAAAACTGTTTTTT CASQGVNEKLFF
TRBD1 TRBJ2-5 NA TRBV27 TGTGCCAGCAGCCCAACCGGGACAGGGGGCGAGACCCAGTACTTC CASSPTGTGGETQYF
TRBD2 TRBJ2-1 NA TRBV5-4 TGTGCCAGCAGCTTGGGGCCACCTAGCGGGGGGGCTGAGCAGTTCTTC CASSLGPPSGGAEQFF
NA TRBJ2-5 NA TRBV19 TGTGCCAGTAGCATGGGACTCTTCCAAGAGACCCAGTACTTC CASSMGLFQETQYF
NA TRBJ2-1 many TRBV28 TGTGCCAGCAGTTTATCCTCGGGGAATGAGCAGTTCTTC CASSLSSGNEQFF
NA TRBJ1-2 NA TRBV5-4 TGTGCCAGCAGCTTGGGGGACCTAACAGGGAACTATGGCTACACCTTC CASSLGDLTGNYGYTF
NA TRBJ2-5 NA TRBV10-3 TGTGCCATCAGTGAGAGGAGGGAGACCCAGTACTTC CAISERRETQYF
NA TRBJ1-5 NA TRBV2 TGTGCCAGCAGTGAAGTCTATAGCAATCAGCCCCAGCATTTT CASSEVYSNQPQHF
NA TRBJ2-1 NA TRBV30 TGTGCCTGGAGTAATCAGAATGAGCAGTTCTTC CAWSNQNEQFF
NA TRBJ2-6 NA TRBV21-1 TGTGCCAGCAACCCGGGACAGGGAAGCTCTGGGGCCAACGTCCTGACTTTC CASNPGQGSSGANVLTF